Here is one TCR beta chain with its context. CDR1 and CDR2 (germline): LNHDA, SQIVND (reference sequence). The CDR3 has 15 residues. V gave up 5 bases and J gave up 4 bases, with 15 bases separating them. Clones were sequenced by immunoSEQ multiplex PCR, and TCRdb holds only the in-frame ones, with some missing. The table has around 54,000 clones, 80% to 95% seen once. This sample is drawn from a study of blood T cell repertoires in COVID-19. Overall study: Acute and convalescent COVID-19 specimens originated in the United States, Italy and Spain. T cells, B-cell-depleted T cells, or PBMCs supplied cDNA or gDNA.

V is TRBV19 and J is TRBJ1-5, with D maybe TRBD1 (6 bases). The specimen sequenced was peripheral blood. The clonotype was recovered from a human donor in a cohort sampled during active COVID-19. The CDR3, as DNA: TGTGCCAGTAGTCCTGGGATAGGGGGAAATCAGCCCCAGCATTTT. Residues: CASSPGIGGNQPQHF.